The 9 T cell receptor beta chains below come from one sample, sequenced in a study of blood T cell repertoires in COVID-19 (dated by TCRdb to 2020 to 2021). The method was the immunoSEQ multiplex PCR assay. TCRdb provides this immuneACCESS table in a form limited to in-frame rearrangements. Some clones are lacking; in checked studies, under half of them reflect an unresolved V gene, and why the rest are absent is not known. The sample data list under 85,000 clones, and 86% of these were observed just once. The top ten clones comprise 10% to 15% of the sample. Sample: peripheral blood. The receptors here all came from a human donor in a cohort sampled during active COVID-19.

The chain employs TRBV3-1 (or the pseudogene TRBV3-2) and TRBJ2-7; D gene ambiguous. The length of the CDR3 is 13 residues. The germline V gene has CDR1 LGHDT and CDR2 YNNKEL (reference sequence). V was trimmed by 0 bases and J by 10 bases, leaving 13 bases between them. CDR3 protein: CASSQDRNSGQYF. DNA of the CDR3: TGTGCCAGCAGCCAAGACAGGAACTCCGGACAGTACTTC.

The chain combines TRBV18 with TRBJ2-7, with 8 positions matching TRBD1. J was trimmed by 2 bases and V by 0 bases; bases with no gene match: 3. This CDR3 is built from 15 residues. Germline values: CDR1 KGHSH, CDR2 LQKENI. The CDR3 sequence: CASSPPSQGAYEQYF. In nucleotides, the CDR3 is TGTGCCAGCTCACCACCATCACAGGGGGCCTACGAGCAGTACTTC.

This chain links TRBV5-6 with TRBJ2-1; 7 bases line up with TRBD2. Germline trimming cut 4 bases from V and 5 bases from J; bases unmatched to any gene: 15. The germline gives CDR1 SGHDT, CDR2 YYEEEE. CDR3 length equals 17 residues. The CDR3 spells CASSLRLGGGTNNEQFF. CDR3 DNA sequence: TGTGCCAGCAGCCTCCGGCTTGGTGGGGGGACTAACAATGAGCAGTTCTTC.

V gene TRBV5-1 combines with J gene TRBJ1-6; tentative D call: TRBD1 (6 bases). The germline CDR1 and CDR2 sequences are SGHRS and YFSETQ. V was clipped by 5 bases and J by 13 bases, with 22 bases between them. This CDR3 has 15 amino acids. The CDR3 DNA reads as TGCGCCAGCAGACTCGGACAGAGGTTGATAGATCCCCTCCACTTT. As protein: CASRLGQRLIDPLHF. Full variable domain (missing parts from reference TRBV5-1 and TRBJ1-6): KAGVTQTPRYLIKTRGQQVTLSCSPISGHRSVSWYQQTPGQGLQFLFEYFSETQRNKGNFPGRFSGRQFSNSRSEMNVSTLELGDSALYLCASRLGQRLIDPLHFGNGTRLTVT.

The chain combines TRBV5-1 with TRBJ1-3, with TRBD1 matching over 8 bases. Germline-derived CDR1 and CDR2 are SGHRS and YFSETQ. The CDR3 is 15 amino acids. V was pared by 4 bases and J by 2 bases, with 5 bases of the junction left unmatched. The DNA of the CDR3 is TGCGCCAGCAGCCCGGCGACAGGGGCTGGAAACACCATATATTTT. Amino acids: CASSPATGAGNTIYF.

This chain connects TRBV19 to TRBJ2-2; D is perhaps TRBD2 (6 bases). The CDR3 contains 14 residues. V was clipped by 8 bases and J by 7 bases, with 17 bases between them. The germline CDR1 and CDR2 sequences are LNHDA and SQIVND (reference sequence). CDR3 sequence (DNA): TGTGCCAGTTGGACCCTCGGAGGGGACGGGGAGCTGTTTTTT. Translating gives CASWTLGGDGELFF.

The J gene is TRBJ1-1, the V gene TRBV28, with 9 bases lining up with TRBD1. Per the germline V gene, CDR1 is MDHEN and CDR2 is SYDVKM. The CDR3 extends over 17 amino acids. J lost 0 bases, V lost 4 bases, and 9 bases had no gene match. DNA for the CDR3: TGTGCCAGCAGTTCTCCGGGACAGGGATCCTTGAACACTGAAGCTTTCTTT. Translation gives CASSSPGQGSLNTEAFF.

The chain couples TRBV11-2 to TRBJ2-7; D might be TRBD2 (5 bases). The V end lost 6 bases, the J end lost 5 bases, and 17 bases lay between the germline ends. Per the germline V gene, CDR1 is SGHAT and CDR2 is FQNNGV. The CDR3 contains 14 residues. CDR3 DNA: TGTGCCAGCAGAAGAACCCTGGCGGGCCACGAGCAGTACTTC. The encoded protein is CASRRTLAGHEQYF.

Details on this clone: Other DNA sequences of this sample code for an identical CDR3. The chain combines TRBV3-1 (or the pseudogene TRBV3-2) with TRBJ2-7, with a tentative D call TRBD1 (5 bases). Between the trimmed V and J ends, which lost 0 bases and 7 bases, there was a span of 7 bases. Germline V CDR1 and CDR2: LGHDT, YNNKEL (reference sequence). This CDR3 region has 12 residues. DNA for the CDR3: TGTGCCAGCAGCCAAGATAGGGGAGAGCAGTACTTC. This gives the protein CASSQDRGEQYF.